This T cell receptor beta chain was captured by sequencing in a study of T cell changes during pregnancy in multiple sclerosis. TCRdb keeps only in-frame clones here, not all; method: immunoSEQ multiplex PCR. This sample yields roughly 100,000 clones, of which roughly 91% are seen a single time; about 1.6% belongs to the top ten. CDR3 length: 14 amino acids. Germline-derived CDR1 and CDR2 are SGHTA and FQGNSA. V was clipped by 5 bases and J by 5 bases; unmatched bases: 4. The genes are TRBV7-2 and TRBJ1-2, with 11 bases lining up with TRBD1. The sequence was obtained from a female donor in good health, enrolled as a control in a pregnancy study. Material: peripheral blood, obtained after pregnancy. The CDR3 loop reads CASSQGTGGYGYTF. The CDR3, as DNA: TGTGCCAGCAGCCAGGGGACAGGGGGTTATGGCTACACCTTC.